Following are 23 T cell receptor beta chains from one sample sequenced in a study of graft-versus-host responses after intestinal transplantation. These receptors' targets are unknown. The protocol was immunoSEQ multiplex PCR, while the TCRdb copy is restricted to in-frame clones and leaves out a portion. The sample records around 96,000 clones, roughly 92% being singletons. Sequencing was performed on unstimulated CD4+ T cells sorted from spleen or lymph node cells, taken before intestinal transplant. The receptors were sampled from a human donor who received an intestinal transplant.

V is TRBV19 and J is TRBJ2-5, with 12 bases aligning to TRBD2. Germline trimming cut 6 bases from V and 11 bases from J; bases unmatched to any gene: 7. CDR1 and CDR2 from the germline V gene are LNHDA and SQIVND (reference sequence). The CDR3 length is 13 residues. This chain's CDR3 is CASSASGGDIQYF. The DNA for the CDR3 is TGTGCCAGTAGCGCTAGCGGGGGGGACATACAGTACTTC.

The CDR3 here is CASSELAQWNEQFF. The CDR3 DNA follows: TGTGCCAGCAGTGAATTAGCTCAGTGGAATGAGCAGTTCTTC. V usage is TRBV6-1 and J usage is TRBJ2-1; the D is unclear. The CDR3 is 14 amino acids. Germline V CDR1 and CDR2: MNHNS, SASEGT. Deletions cut 2 bases from V and 7 bases from J, with 12 bases between.

The chain recombines TRBV28 with TRBJ2-5; a weak D match, TRBD2 (6 bases). CDR1 and CDR2 from the germline V gene are MDHEN and SYDVKM. This CDR3 has 15 amino acids. V lost 6 bases to trimming and J lost 4 bases, with 18 bases between them. The CDR3 here is CASSSPSGVAETQYF. CDR3 in DNA: TGTGCCAGCAGCTCTCCATCGGGAGTGGCAGAGACCCAGTACTTC.

The genes are TRBV19 and TRBJ2-1; tentatively, D is TRBD2 (5 bases). CDR1 is LNHDA, CDR2 SQIVND, per germline (reference sequence). The CDR3 extends over 15 amino acids. V was trimmed by 1 base and J by 3 bases, leaving 10 bases between them. For the CDR3, the DNA is TGTGCCAGTAGTATAGTTTCCGGGAACTACAATGAGCAGTTCTTC. It codes for CASSIVSGNYNEQFF.

This clone occurred once. The chain recombines TRBV4-2 with TRBJ2-5; 8 bases agree with TRBD2. Germline trimming cut 1 base from V and 2 bases from J; bases unmatched to any gene: 9. Germline CDR1 LGHNA, CDR2 YNFKEQ. CDR3 length equals 17 residues. The chain's CDR3 is CASSQVPTSDLQETQYF. CDR3 nucleotide sequence: TGTGCCAGCAGCCAAGTCCCGACTAGCGACCTTCAAGAGACCCAGTACTTC.

The chain has TRBV7-2 and TRBJ1-2; 8 positions match TRBD1. The J segment lost 8 bases and the V segment lost 5 bases, leaving 10 bases of the junction unmatched. The CDR3 extends over 14 amino acids. Germline assignment: CDR1 SGHTA and CDR2 FQGNSA. The CDR3 DNA reads as TGTGCCAGCAGCCAGTTGACAGGGGTTCCCGGCTACACCTTC. This codes for CASSQLTGVPGYTF.

The chain carries TRBV6-1 and TRBJ2-7; 11 bases match TRBD2. Germline V CDR1 and CDR2: MNHNS, SASEGT. V shed 2 bases and J 4 bases; nucleotides not matched to a gene: 7. The CDR3 consists of 16 residues. CDR3 loop: CASSENWASGRYEQYF. DNA for the CDR3: TGTGCCAGCAGTGAAAATTGGGCTAGCGGGAGGTACGAGCAGTACTTC.

The chain employs TRBV5-5 and TRBJ1-2; D may be TRBD1 (6 bases). Germline V CDR1 and CDR2: SGHKS, YYEKEE (reference sequence). V was clipped by 1 base and J by 2 bases, with 12 bases between them. The CDR3 is 15 residues long. The CDR3 coding sequence is TGTGCCAGCAGCTTGACCCCGGACAGCAACTATGGCTACACCTTC. Protein product: CASSLTPDSNYGYTF. The full variable domain, completed using reference TRBV5-5 and TRBJ1-2, is DAGVTQSPTHLIKTRGQQVTLRCSPISGHKSVSWYQQVLGQGPQFIFQYYEKEERGRGNFPDRFSARQFPNYSSELNVNALLLGDSALYLCASSLTPDSNYGYTFGSGTRLTVV.

The chain employs TRBV7-8 and TRBJ1-2, with D maybe TRBD1 (6 bases). Per the germline V gene, CDR1 is SGHVS and CDR2 is FQNEAQ. The CDR3 loop spans 16 amino acids. V dropped 0 bases and J dropped 7 bases, with 18 bases sitting between them. The CDR3 bases are TGTGCCAGCAGCTTAGCCGGACAGCCAAAAGGGTTTGGCTACACCTTC. It translates to CASSLAGQPKGFGYTF.

The DNA of the CDR3 is TGTGCCAGCAGCTTCGGATACGGAAGCGCCCAAGAGACCCAGTACTTC. It translates to CASSFGYGSAQETQYF. The chain uses TRBV7-9 and TRBJ2-5; D is unresolved. The germline V and J ends were trimmed by 3 bases and 1 base, with 15 bases remaining between them. This CDR3 comprises 16 residues. The germline V gene has CDR1 SEHNR and CDR2 FQNEAQ (reference sequence).

The rearrangement joins TRBV15 to TRBJ2-5, with 10 bases identical to TRBD1. TRBJ2-7 matches the DNA end more closely, so the J call is doubtful. CDR3 length equals 15 residues. CDR1 is LNHNV, CDR2 YYDKDF, per germline (reference sequence). The CDR3 region is CATALEPGQGYEQYF. The CDR3 DNA follows: TGTGCCACCGCTTTGGAGCCGGGACAGGGGTACGAGCAGTACTTC.

The chain is built from TRBV4-3 and TRBJ2-5, with 9 bases fitting TRBD2. The germline V gene encodes CDR1 LGHNA and CDR2 YSLEER. The V segment lost 4 bases and the J segment 4 bases; nucleotides outside the gene matches: 4. CDR3 size: 14 residues. The CDR3 is CASSRQTSGETQYF. CDR3 nucleotide sequence: TGCGCCAGCAGCCGCCAGACTAGCGGAGAGACCCAGTACTTC.

The V and J genes are TRBV7-7 and TRBJ1-1, with D maybe TRBD1 (6 bases). V was trimmed by 1 base and J by 5 bases, leaving 8 bases between them. In germline, CDR1 is SSHAT, CDR2 FNYEAQ (reference sequence). The CDR3 is made up of 13 amino acids. CDR3 sequence reads: CASSLETGTEAFF. The CDR3 bases are TGTGCCAGCAGCTTAGAGACAGGTACTGAAGCTTTCTTT.

This rearrangement joins TRBV9 to TRBJ2-1; 11 bases line up with TRBD2. This CDR3 comprises 15 residues. Germline CDR1 is SGDLS and CDR2 is YYNGEE. The junction had 5 bases not matched to a gene; V was cut back by 2 bases and J by 7 bases. The CDR3 sequence: CASSVTSGAFNEQFF. CDR3 bases: TGTGCCAGCAGCGTGACTAGCGGGGCGTTTAATGAGCAGTTCTTC.

V and J are TRBV27 and TRBJ2-1, with TRBD2 matching over 10 bases. The CDR3 totals 19 residues. The J segment lost 0 bases and the V segment lost 5 bases, leaving 13 bases of the junction unmatched. The germline V gene encodes CDR1 MNHEY and CDR2 SMNVEV (reference sequence). This CDR3 reads CASSRLGSGRASSYNEQFF. For the CDR3, the DNA is TGTGCCAGCAGTCGCCTGGGGAGCGGGAGGGCGAGCTCCTACAATGAGCAGTTCTTC.

CDR3 DNA: TGTGCCAGCAAGTTCCGACAGGGAAGCGTAGATACGCAGTATTTT. This encodes CASKFRQGSVDTQYF. The genes are TRBV11-2 and TRBJ2-3; 7 bases match TRBD1. Germline V gene sequence: CDR1 SGHAT, CDR2 FQNNGV. Unmatched junction bases numbered 12, after V lost 7 bases and J lost 5 bases. The CDR3 is made up of 15 amino acids.

The genes are TRBV28 and TRBJ2-7; the match to TRBD1 covers 7 bases. V was clipped by 6 bases and J by 2 bases; unmatched bases: 10. Germline-derived CDR1 and CDR2 are MDHEN and SYDVKM. The CDR3 has 15 residues. The CDR3 loop is CASRLRGPTTYEQYF. The CDR3 DNA reads TGTGCCAGCAGACTGAGGGGGCCGACCACCTACGAGCAGTACTTC.

This chain connects TRBV19 to TRBJ1-2; a weak D match, TRBD1 (6 bases). This CDR3 has 15 amino acids. V shed 3 bases and J shed 1 base, with 12 bases lying between them. CDR1 and CDR2 (germline): LNHDA, SQIVND (reference sequence). The CDR3 nucleotides are TGTGCCAGTAGTATCGGGACACCACATAACTATGGCTACACCTTC. It translates to CASSIGTPHNYGYTF.

V gene TRBV18 combines with J gene TRBJ1-6; 10 bases agree with TRBD1. CDR3 length equals 16 residues. In germline, CDR1 is KGHSH, CDR2 LQKENI. V dropped 4 bases and J dropped 10; count of bases not matched to a gene: 10. The CDR3 protein is CASSLTGTGEGSPLHF. The DNA for the CDR3 is TGTGCCAGCTCACTAACCGGGACAGGGGAAGGCTCACCCCTCCACTTT.

The V gene is TRBV5-1, the J gene TRBJ1-4, with D perhaps matching TRBD1 (5 bases). The CDR3 runs 17 residues. Looked up from germline, CDR1 is SGHRS and CDR2 is YFSETQ. Trimming pared 5 bases from V and 0 bases from J, leaving 17 bases between. CDR3 amino acids: CASSLLEGSATNEKLFF. The CDR3 nucleotides are TGCGCCAGCAGTTTGTTGGAGGGGTCGGCAACTAATGAAAAACTGTTTTTT.

The CDR3 DNA reads as TGTGCCAGCAGCTCGCACGCGAGCACAGATACGCAGTATTTT. Its translation: CASSSHASTDTQYF. This chain uses TRBV7-6 with TRBJ2-3; no firm D call. The length of the CDR3 is 14 residues. Germline CDR1 reads SGHVS; CDR2 reads FNYEAQ. The V gene lost 4 bases and the J gene lost 0 bases, with 8 bases spanning the gap.

The chain uses TRBV19 and TRBJ2-1; 7 bases line up with TRBD1. This CDR3 is 15 amino acids long. Germline V gene lookup returns CDR1 LNHDA and CDR2 SQIVND (reference sequence). J was trimmed by 5 bases and V by 7 bases; bases with no gene match: 11. The CDR3 here is CASTLIGGENNEQFF. Here the CDR3 DNA reads TGTGCCAGTACCTTGATAGGGGGCGAAAACAATGAGCAGTTCTTC. The full variable domain, completed using reference TRBV19 and TRBJ2-1, is DGGITQSPKYLFRKEGQNVTLSCEQNLNHDAMYWYRQDPGQGLRLIYYSQIVNDFQKGDIAEGYSVSREKKESFPLTVTSAQKNPTAFYLCASTLIGGENNEQFFGPGTRLTVL.

V is TRBV18 and J is TRBJ1-2; TRBD1 might be the D (6 bases). This CDR3 contains 14 residues. Trimming cost V 7 bases and J 8 bases, with 20 bases left between them. The germline CDR1 and CDR2 sequences are KGHSH and LQKENI. This CDR3 is CASLDSGRFGGYTF. CDR3 coding DNA: TGTGCCAGCTTGGACAGTGGCAGGTTCGGAGGCTACACCTTC.